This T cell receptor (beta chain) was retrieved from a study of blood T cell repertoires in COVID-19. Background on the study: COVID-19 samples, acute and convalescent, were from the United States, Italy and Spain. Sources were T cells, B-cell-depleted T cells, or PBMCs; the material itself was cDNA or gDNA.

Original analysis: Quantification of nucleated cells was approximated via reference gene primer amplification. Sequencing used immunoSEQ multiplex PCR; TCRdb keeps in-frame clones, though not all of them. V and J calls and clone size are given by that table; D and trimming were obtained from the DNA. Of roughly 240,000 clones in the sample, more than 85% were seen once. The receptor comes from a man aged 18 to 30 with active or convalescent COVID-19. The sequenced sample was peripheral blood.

CDR3 in amino acids: CASSQDRGSGSGELFF. The CDR3 region has the DNA TGCGCCAGCAGCCAAGATCGGGGTAGCGGGAGCGGGGAGCTGTTTTTT. The rearrangement uses TRBV4-3 and TRBJ2-2; 9 bases align to TRBD2. The V and J ends lost 0 bases and 7 bases, in that order; junction bases with no gene match: 6. Looked up from germline, CDR1 is LGHNA and CDR2 is YSLEER. This CDR3 region has 16 residues.